This TCR beta chain was sequenced in a study of cytomegalovirus exposure and HLA in healthy donors. This clone was recorded only once. Antigen: not known. Germline V gene sequence: CDR1 SGHAT, CDR2 FQNNGV. V was pared by 5 bases and J by 1 base, with 17 bases between. This CDR3 has 16 residues. Assay used: immunoSEQ multiplex PCR; TCRdb lists only in-frame clones, some missing. The profile covers over 150,000 clones, with under 95% appearing a single time and approximately 2.9% taken by the ten largest. Overall study results and limits: Both high specificity and high sensitivity reportedly marked the classifier's diagnosis of cytomegalovirus status. Researchers counted around 160 TCR beta chains as cytomegalovirus-associated.

This clonotype was sampled from a woman aged 18-35 years in good health and CMV-seropositive. The material sequenced was PBMCs. This sequence joins TRBV11-2 and TRBJ1-1; D gene uncertain. The DNA of the CDR3 is TGTGCCAGCAGCGCTACGACCTTAGGAGCGAACACTGAAGCTTTCTTT. This gives the protein CASSATTLGANTEAFF.